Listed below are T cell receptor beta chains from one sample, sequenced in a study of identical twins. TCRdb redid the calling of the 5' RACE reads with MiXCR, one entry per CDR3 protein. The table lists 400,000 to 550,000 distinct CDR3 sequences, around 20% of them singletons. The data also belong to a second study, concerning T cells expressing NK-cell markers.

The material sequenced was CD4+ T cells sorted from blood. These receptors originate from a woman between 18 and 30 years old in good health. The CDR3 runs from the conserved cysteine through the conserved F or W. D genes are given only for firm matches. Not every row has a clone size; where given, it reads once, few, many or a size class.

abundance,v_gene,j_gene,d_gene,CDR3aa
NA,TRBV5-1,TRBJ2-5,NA,CASSSQGSGETQYF
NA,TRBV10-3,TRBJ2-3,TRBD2,CAINSGRGEDTQYF
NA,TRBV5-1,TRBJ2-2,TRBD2,CASRYLAGGSDGELFF
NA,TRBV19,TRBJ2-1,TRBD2,CASSIGSGTSGNNEQFF
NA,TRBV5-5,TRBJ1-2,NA,CASSLEVTNYGYTF
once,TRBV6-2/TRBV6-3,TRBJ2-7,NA,CASSPLDVVISEQYF
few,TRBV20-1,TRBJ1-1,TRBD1,CSAGVGGETEAFF
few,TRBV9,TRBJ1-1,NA,CASSVGAGGRNTEAFF
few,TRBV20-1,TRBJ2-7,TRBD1,CSALPRTGFYEQYF
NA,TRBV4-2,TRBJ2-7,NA,CASNLGEQYF
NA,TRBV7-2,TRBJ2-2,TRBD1,CASSQGQGGTGELFF
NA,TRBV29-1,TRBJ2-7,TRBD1,CSVSPGTDSYEQYF
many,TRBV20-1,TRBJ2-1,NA,CSAGDFMTYNEQFF
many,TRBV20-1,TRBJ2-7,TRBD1,CSATSLTGQGAVHEQYF
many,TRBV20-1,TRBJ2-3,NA,CSAAEGRGTDTQYF
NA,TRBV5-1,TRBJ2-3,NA,CATSLFSSAGSTDTQYF
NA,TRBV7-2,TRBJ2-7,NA,CASSLNRIPYF
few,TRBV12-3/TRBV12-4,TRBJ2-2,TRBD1,CASRGQGARVTGELFF
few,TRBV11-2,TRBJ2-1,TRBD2,CASRPIAGVLSSYNEQFF
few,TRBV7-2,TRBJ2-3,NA,CASSRQDGDTQYF
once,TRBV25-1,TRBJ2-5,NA,CASSEFVRETQYF
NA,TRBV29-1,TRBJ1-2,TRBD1,CSVGDRVLDYGYTF
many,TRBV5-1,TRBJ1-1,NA,CASSLWVGGEAFF
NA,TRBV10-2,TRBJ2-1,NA,CASSGWTGMDNEQFF
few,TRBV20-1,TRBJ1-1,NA,CSARDNRGTEAFF
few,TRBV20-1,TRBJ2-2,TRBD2,CSATGTSGAGELFF
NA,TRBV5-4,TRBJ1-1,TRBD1,CASRLTGKNTEAFF
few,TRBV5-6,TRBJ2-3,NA,CATKRGMGTDTQYF
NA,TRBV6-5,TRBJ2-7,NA,CASSYRDTNYEQYF
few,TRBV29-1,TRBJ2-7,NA,CSVTMMGYEQYF
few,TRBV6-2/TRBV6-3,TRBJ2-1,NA,CASSNRQPNEQFF
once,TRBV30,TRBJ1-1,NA,CAWGLGYIGTEAFF
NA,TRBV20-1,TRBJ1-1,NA,CSARVLGLNTEAFF
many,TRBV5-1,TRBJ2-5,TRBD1,CASSLAGTGEETQYF
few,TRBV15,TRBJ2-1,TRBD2,CATSRDGTSGYNEQFF
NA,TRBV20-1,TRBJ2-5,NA,CSAIWGAWQETQYF
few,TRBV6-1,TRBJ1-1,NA,CASRWTSQGNTEAFF
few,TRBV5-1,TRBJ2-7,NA,CASSLGPDGSYEQYF
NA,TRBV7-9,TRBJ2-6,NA,CASSLKEWGVLTF
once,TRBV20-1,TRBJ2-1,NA,CSALTGTRIYHEQFF
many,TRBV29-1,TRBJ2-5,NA,CSGSTNREETQYF
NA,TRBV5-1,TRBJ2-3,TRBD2,CASSSGRTTDTQYF
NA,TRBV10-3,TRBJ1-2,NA,CAISERGQPTIYGYTF
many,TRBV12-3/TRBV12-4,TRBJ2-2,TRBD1,CASSPGTGGNTGELFF
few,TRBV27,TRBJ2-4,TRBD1,CAILVTGVGQLAKNIQYF
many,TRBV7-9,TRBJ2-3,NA,CASSLVGGDTQYF
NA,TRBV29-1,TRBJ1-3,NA,CSVEPDSGNTIYF
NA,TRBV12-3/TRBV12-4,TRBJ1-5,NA,CASGLGRGQPQHF
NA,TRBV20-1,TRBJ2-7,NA,CSAARGLHEQYF
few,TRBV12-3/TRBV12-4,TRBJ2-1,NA,CASSFRARRDEQFF
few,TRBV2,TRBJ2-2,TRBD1,CASSGQGLNTGELFF
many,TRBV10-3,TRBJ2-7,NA,CAISDGTYEQYF
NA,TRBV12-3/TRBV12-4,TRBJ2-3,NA,CASNTIGGTQYF
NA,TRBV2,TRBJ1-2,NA,CASSFTDSYLGGYTF
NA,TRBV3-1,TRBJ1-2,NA,CASSLQGGGSNYGYTF